A selection of T cell receptor beta chains follows, all from one sample in a study of metastatic and nonmetastatic thyroid tumors. TCRdb redid the clone calls on the PCR reads using MiXCR. The table includes about 70,000 clones, 18% detected once. The source material was blood. The receptors shown here come from a female donor with papillary thyroid cancer or a benign thyroid nodule (not recorded which). Some clones in this sample may be carry-over from other donors' samples. The CDR3 runs from the conserved cysteine through the conserved F or W. D genes are given only for firm matches. Size is omitted from some rows. Given values are once, few, many or a class for expanded clones.

>TRBV6-1|TRBJ1-2|NA|many|11
CATYSGYGYTF
TGTGCCACCTACAGCGGCTATGGCTACACCTTC
>TRBV5-1|TRBJ2-1|TRBD1|many|18
CASSRGTGGYSSYNEQFF
TGCGCCAGCAGCCGCGGGACAGGGGGCTATAGCTCCTACAATGAGCAGTTCTTC
>TRBV5-1|TRBJ1-2|NA|many|14
CASSFGGGEDGYTF
TGCGCCAGCAGCTTCGGGGGCGGTGAGGATGGCTACACCTTC
>TRBV20-1|TRBJ1-4|NA|many|15
CSASEFLGSNEKLFF
TGCAGTGCTAGTGAGTTTTTGGGCAGTAATGAAAAACTGTTTTTT
>TRBV28|TRBJ2-5|NA|many|17
CASSSLTGTLVQETQYF
TGTGCCAGCAGTTCCCTGACTGGGACGTTGGTCCAAGAGACCCAGTACTTC
>TRBV2|TRBJ1-4|TRBD1|many|15
CASSEQGVPNEKLFF
TGTGCCAGCAGTGAACAGGGGGTCCCTAATGAAAAACTGTTTTTT
>TRBV7-3|TRBJ2-1|NA|many|16
CASSLTGSGSYNEQFF
TGTGCCAGCAGCTTAACGGGGTCCGGCTCCTACAATGAGCAGTTCTTC
>TRBV11-3|TRBJ2-1|NA|many|16
CASSLEAGNSYNEQFF
TGTGCCAGCAGCTTAGAAGCGGGCAACTCCTACAATGAGCAGTTCTTC
>TRBV4-1|TRBJ2-1|NA|many|13
CASSQRSYNEQFF
TGCGCCAGCAGCCAACGGTCCTACAATGAGCAGTTCTTC
>TRBV10-2|TRBJ1-1|NA|many|13
CASSESILIGAFF
TGCGCCAGCAGTGAGTCCATCCTGATTGGGGCTTTCTTT
>TRBV11-2|TRBJ2-2|NA|many|15
CASSSVFGYTGELFF
TGTGCCAGCAGCAGTGTATTCGGTTATACCGGGGAGCTGTTTTTT
>TRBV28|TRBJ2-1|TRBD2|NA|15
CASSPLLAGGAEQFF
TGTGCCAGCAGTCCACTGCTAGCGGGAGGGGCTGAGCAGTTCTTC
>TRBV13|TRBJ1-5|NA|many|16
CASSLGRGFGNQPQHF
TGTGCCAGCAGCTTAGGCCGGGGGTTCGGCAATCAGCCCCAGCATTTT
>TRBV11-3|TRBJ1-1|NA|NA|14
CASSPGGGRTEAFF
TGTGCCAGCAGCCCCGGGGGGGGACGAACTGAAGCTTTCTTT
>TRBV6-2/TRBV6-3|TRBJ2-1|NA|few|13
CASSPAFQYEQFF
TGTGCCAGCAGTCCCGCCTTCCAATATGAGCAGTTCTTC
>TRBV30|TRBJ1-3|NA|NA|15
CAWSVQQGSVNTIYF
TGTGCCTGGAGTGTACAACAGGGTTCTGTAAACACCATATATTTT
>TRBV11-2|TRBJ2-7|NA|NA|16
CASSALRYGLSYEQYF
TGTGCCAGCAGCGCCCTGCGGTACGGTTTATCCTACGAGCAGTACTTC
>TRBV9|TRBJ2-3|NA|NA|12
CASSVAGHPQYF
TGTGCCAGCAGCGTAGCGGGACATCCGCAGTATTTT
>TRBV4-2|TRBJ2-4|NA|many|16
CASSPEEGLAKNIQYF
TGTGCCAGCAGCCCTGAGGAAGGGCTAGCCAAAAACATTCAGTACTTC
>TRBV4-1|TRBJ2-7|NA|many|14
CTSSRAGPTYEQYF
TGCACCAGCAGCCGAGCGGGCCCGACGTACGAGCAGTACTTC
>TRBV27|TRBJ1-5|NA|many|13
CASSPNRNQPQHF
TGTGCCAGCAGCCCTAACCGGAATCAGCCCCAGCATTTT
>TRBV6-5|TRBJ2-7|TRBD2|many|15
CASSYLSGSSYEQYF
TGTGCCAGCAGTTACCTTAGCGGGTCCTCCTACGAGCAGTACTTC
>TRBV6-1|TRBJ2-3|NA|many|15
CASRDPAGASATQYF
TGTGCCAGCAGGGATCCCGCGGGGGCGTCTGCTACGCAGTATTTT
>TRBV6-1|TRBJ2-7|NA|many|14
CASQFTVFSYEQYF
TGTGCCAGCCAATTTACGGTTTTTTCCTACGAGCAGTACTTC
>TRBV10-3|TRBJ2-7|NA|many|12
CAISKEDYEQYF
TGTGCCATCAGCAAGGAGGACTACGAGCAGTACTTC
>TRBV28|TRBJ2-1|NA|few|11
CASNQKTGQFF
TGTGCCAGCAATCAGAAAACAGGGCAGTTCTTC
>TRBV7-6|TRBJ2-1|TRBD2|many|18
CASTKRLAGSSSYNEQFF
TGTGCCAGCACTAAACGGCTAGCGGGGTCGAGCTCCTACAATGAGCAGTTCTTC
>TRBV12-3/TRBV12-4|TRBJ2-7|NA|NA|12
CASSFRGYEQYF
TGTGCCAGCAGTTTCCGAGGGTACGAGCAGTACTTC